This TCR beta chain was sequenced for a study of metastatic and nonmetastatic thyroid tumors. Study as a whole: Comparative analysis of repertoires was undertaken across blood and tumor or nodule tissue obtained from malignant and benign thyroid patients.

This CDR3 is built from 13 residues. The V end lost 5 bases, the J end lost 6 bases, and 9 bases lay between the germline ends. Germline-derived CDR1 and CDR2 are SGHNT and YYREEE (reference sequence). Every patient underwent thyroid surgery untreated. TCRdb reanalyzed the PCR reads with MiXCR. This repertoire shows some 69,000 clones, 14% found once; its top ten account for approximately 6.1%. Ten or more counts support this clone. The sequence came from a male donor with papillary thyroid cancer or a benign thyroid nodule (not recorded which). Some clones in this sample may be carry-over from other donors' samples. The rearrangement links TRBV5-4 to TRBJ1-6; D is perhaps TRBD1 (5 bases). The sequencing input was blood. CDR3 coding DNA: TGTGCCAGCAGGGGGGAAGGTAATTCACCCCTCCACTTT. Translating gives CASRGEGNSPLHF. The variable domain in full, with the rest retrieved from reference TRBV5-4 and TRBJ1-6, is ETGVTQSPTHLIKTRGQQVTLRCSSQSGHNTVSWYQQALGQGPQFIFQYYREEENGRGNFPPRFSGLQFPNYSSELNVNALELDDSALYLCASRGEGNSPLHFGNGTRLTVT.